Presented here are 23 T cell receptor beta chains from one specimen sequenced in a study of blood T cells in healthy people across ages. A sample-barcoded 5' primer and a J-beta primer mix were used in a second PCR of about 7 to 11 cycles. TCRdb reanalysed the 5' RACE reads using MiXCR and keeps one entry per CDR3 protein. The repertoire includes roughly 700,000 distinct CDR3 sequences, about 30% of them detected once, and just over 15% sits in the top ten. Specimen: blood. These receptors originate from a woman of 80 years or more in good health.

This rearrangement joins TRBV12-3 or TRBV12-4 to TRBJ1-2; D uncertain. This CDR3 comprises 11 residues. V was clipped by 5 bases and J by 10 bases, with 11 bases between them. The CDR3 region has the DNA TGTGCCAGCAGTAACTGGCGGGCCTACACCTTC. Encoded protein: CASSNWRAYTF.

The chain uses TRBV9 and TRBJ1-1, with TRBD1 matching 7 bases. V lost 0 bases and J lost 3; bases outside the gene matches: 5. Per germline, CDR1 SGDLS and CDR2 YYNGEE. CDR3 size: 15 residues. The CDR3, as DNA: TGTGCCAGCAGCGTAGGGGGGAGGGGGCACACTGAAGCTTTCTTT. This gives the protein CASSVGGRGHTEAFF.

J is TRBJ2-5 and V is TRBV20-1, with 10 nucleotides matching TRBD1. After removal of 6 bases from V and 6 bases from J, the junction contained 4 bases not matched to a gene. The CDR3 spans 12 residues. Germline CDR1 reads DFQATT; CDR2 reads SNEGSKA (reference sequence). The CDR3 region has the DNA TGCAGTGCGCGGACAGGGGGGAAGACCCAGTACTTC. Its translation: CSARTGGKTQYF.

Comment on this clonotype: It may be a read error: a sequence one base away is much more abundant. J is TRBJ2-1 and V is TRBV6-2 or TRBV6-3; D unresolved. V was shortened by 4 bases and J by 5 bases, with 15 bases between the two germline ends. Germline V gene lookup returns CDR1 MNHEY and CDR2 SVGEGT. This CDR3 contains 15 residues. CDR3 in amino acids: CASSCPRPINNEQFF. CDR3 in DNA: TGTGCCAGCAGTTGCCCAAGGCCAATTAACAATGAGCAGTTCTTC.

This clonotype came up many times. The DNA of the CDR3 is TGCAGTGCTAGGACCCGGGCTACTAACTATGGCTACACCTTC. This encodes CSARTRATNYGYTF. This rearrangement joins TRBV20-1 to TRBJ1-2; D gene ambiguous. CDR1 and CDR2 from the germline V gene are DFQATT and SNEGSKA (reference sequence). This CDR3 contains 14 residues. Trimming took 3 bases from V and 0 from J, leaving 11 bases between them.

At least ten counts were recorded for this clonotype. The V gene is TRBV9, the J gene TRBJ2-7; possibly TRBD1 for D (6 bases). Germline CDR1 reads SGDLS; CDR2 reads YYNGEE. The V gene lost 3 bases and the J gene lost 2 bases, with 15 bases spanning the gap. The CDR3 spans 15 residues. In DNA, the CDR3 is TGTGCCAGCAGCGCTCGGGCAGGGGATACCTACGAGCAGTACTTC. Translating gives CASSARAGDTYEQYF.

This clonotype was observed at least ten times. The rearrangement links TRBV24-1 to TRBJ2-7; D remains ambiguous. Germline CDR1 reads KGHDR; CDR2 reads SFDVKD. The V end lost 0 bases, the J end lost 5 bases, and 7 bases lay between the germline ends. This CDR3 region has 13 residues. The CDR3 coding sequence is TGTGCCACCAGTGATTTGATGAGAGACGAGCAGTACTTC. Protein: CATSDLMRDEQYF.

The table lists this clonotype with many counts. The CDR3 DNA is TGTGCCAGCAGTCATGGTGGTAGCGGGGGGCAAGAGACCCAGTACTTC. As protein: CASSHGGSGGQETQYF. The chain couples TRBV4-2 to TRBJ2-5; TRBD2 agrees at 10 bases. Per the germline V gene, CDR1 is LGHNA and CDR2 is YNFKEQ. The CDR3 spans 16 residues. V lost 6 bases, J lost 2 bases, and 9 bases stayed unmatched.

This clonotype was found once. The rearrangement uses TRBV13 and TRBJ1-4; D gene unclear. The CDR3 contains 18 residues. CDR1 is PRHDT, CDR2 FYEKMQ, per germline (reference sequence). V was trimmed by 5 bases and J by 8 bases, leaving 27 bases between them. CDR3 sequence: CASSHTSRLLAGGEKLFF. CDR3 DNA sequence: TGTGCCAGCAGCCACACGTCTCGGCTGTTGGCAGGAGGGGAAAAACTGTTTTTT.

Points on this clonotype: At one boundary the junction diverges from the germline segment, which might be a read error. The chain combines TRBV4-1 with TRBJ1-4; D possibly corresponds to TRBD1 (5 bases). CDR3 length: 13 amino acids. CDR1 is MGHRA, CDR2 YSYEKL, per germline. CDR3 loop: CAGSLSDSEKLFF. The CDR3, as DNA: TGCGCCGGCAGCCTATCCGACAGTGAAAAACTGTTTTTT.

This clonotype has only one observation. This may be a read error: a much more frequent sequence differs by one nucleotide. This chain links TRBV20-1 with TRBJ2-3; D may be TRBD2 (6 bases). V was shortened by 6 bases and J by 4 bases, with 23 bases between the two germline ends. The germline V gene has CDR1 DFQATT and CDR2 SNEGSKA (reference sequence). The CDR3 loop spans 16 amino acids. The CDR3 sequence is CSALEGTPDIPDTQYF. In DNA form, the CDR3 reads TGCAGTGCCTTGGAAGGGACTCCAGATATCCCAGATACGCAGTATTTT.

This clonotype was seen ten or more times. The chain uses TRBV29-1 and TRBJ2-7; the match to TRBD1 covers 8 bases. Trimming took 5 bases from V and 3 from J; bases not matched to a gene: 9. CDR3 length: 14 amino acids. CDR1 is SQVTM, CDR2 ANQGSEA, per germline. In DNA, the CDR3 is TGCAGCGTTCCAATATCAGGACAGGGCTACGAGCAGTACTTC. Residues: CSVPISGQGYEQYF.

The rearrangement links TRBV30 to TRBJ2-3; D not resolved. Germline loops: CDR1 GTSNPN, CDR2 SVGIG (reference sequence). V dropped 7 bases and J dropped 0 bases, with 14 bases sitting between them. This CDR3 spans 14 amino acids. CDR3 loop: CASRAFSSTDTQYF. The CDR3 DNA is TGTGCCTCGAGAGCTTTTTCTAGCACAGATACGCAGTATTTT.

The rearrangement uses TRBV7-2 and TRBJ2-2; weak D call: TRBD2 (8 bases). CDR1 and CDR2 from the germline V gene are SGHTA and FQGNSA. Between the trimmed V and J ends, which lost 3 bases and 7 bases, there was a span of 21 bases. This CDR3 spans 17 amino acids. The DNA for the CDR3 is TGTGCCAGCAGCTTGTATCCGCGGGGGGCAGGGGGCGGGGAGCTGTTTTTT. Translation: CASSLYPRGAGGGELFF.

The CDR3 loop reads CSATRDSNEQFF. The DNA for the CDR3 is TGCAGTGCTACCCGGGACAGCAATGAGCAGTTCTTC. The rearrangement joins TRBV20-1 to TRBJ2-1; TRBD1 matches 7 bases. CDR1 is DFQATT, CDR2 SNEGSKA, per germline (reference sequence). The CDR3 consists of 12 residues. V trimming: 4 bases; J trimming: 6 bases; junction bases outside the gene matches: 3.

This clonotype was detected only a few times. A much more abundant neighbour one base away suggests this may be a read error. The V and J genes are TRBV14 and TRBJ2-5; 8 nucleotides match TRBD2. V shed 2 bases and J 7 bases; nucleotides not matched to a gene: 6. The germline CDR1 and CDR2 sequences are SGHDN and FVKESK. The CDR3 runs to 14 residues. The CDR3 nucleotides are TGTGCCAGCAGCCAATCTCTAGCGGGCCGGACCCAGTACTTC. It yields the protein CASSQSLAGRTQYF.

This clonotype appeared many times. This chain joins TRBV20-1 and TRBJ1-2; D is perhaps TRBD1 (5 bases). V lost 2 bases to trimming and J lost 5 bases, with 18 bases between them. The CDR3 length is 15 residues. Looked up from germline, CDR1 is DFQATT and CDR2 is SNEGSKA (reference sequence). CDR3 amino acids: CSARPAQRTLYGYTF. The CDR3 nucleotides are TGCAGTGCTAGACCTGCGCAGAGGACACTTTATGGCTACACCTTC.

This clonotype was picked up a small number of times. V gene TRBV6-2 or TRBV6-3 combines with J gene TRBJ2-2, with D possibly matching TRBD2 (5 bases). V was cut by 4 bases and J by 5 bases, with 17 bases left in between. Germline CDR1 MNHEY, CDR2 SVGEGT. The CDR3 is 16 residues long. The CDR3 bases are TGTGCCAGCAGTTCTCAGTATGGTAGGGAGACCGGGGAGCTGTTTTTT. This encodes CASSSQYGRETGELFF.

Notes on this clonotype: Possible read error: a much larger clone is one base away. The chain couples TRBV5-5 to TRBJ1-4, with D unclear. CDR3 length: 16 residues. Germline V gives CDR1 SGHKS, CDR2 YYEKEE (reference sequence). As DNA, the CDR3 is TGTGCCAGCAGCTGGAGGAGGGCAGGCCTTAATGAAAAACGGTTTTTT. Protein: CASSWRRAGLNEKRFF.

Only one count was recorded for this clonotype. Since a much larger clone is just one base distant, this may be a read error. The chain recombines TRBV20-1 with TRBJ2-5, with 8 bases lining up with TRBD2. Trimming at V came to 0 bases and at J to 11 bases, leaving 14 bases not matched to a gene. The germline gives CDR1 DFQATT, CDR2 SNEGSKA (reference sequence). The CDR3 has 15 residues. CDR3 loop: CSARERGALYNEQYF. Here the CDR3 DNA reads TGCAGTGCTAGAGAGCGGGGGGCCTTGTACAATGAGCAGTACTTC.

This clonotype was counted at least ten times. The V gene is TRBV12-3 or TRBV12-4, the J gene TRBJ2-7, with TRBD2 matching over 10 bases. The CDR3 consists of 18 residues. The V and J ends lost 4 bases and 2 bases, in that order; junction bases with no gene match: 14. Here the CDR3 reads CASSSGKRGGVPPYEQYF. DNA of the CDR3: TGTGCCAGCAGTTCGGGGAAGCGGGGGGGCGTACCTCCCTACGAGCAGTACTTC.

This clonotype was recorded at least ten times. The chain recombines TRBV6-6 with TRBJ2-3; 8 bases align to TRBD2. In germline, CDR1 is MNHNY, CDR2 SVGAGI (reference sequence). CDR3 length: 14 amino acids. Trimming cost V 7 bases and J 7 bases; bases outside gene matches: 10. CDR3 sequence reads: CASTQYGGANTQYF. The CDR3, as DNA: TGTGCCAGCACCCAATACGGGGGGGCAAATACGCAGTATTTT.

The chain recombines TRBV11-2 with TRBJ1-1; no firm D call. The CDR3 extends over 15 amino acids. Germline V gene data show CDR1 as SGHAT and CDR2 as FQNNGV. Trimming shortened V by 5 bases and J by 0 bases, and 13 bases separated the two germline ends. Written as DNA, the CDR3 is TGTGCCAGCAGCCCTCCGGGCAGCATGAACACTGAAGCTTTCTTT. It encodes CASSPPGSMNTEAFF.